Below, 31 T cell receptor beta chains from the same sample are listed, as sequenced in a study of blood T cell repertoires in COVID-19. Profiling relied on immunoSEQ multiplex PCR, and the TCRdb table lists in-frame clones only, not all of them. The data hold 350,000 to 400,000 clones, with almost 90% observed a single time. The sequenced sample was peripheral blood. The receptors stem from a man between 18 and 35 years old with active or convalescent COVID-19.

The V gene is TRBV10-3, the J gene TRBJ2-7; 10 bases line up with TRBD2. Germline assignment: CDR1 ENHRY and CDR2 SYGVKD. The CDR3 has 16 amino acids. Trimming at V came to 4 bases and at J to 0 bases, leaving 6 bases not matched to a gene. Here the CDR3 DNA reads TGTGCCATCAGTGCAACTAGCGGGGTCAACTCCTACGAGCAGTACTTC. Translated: CAISATSGVNSYEQYF.

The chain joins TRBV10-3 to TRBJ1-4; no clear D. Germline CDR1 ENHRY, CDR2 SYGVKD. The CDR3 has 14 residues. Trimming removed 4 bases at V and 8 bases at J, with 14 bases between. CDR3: CAISAGSTGEKLFF. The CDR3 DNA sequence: TGTGCCATCAGTGCCGGGTCCACGGGAGAAAAACTGTTTTTT.

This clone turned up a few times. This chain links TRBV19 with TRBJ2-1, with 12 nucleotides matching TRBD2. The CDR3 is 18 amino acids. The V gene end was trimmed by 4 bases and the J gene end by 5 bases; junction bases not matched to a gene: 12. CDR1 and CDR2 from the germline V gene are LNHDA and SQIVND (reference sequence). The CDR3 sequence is CASSKQPGLAGIDNEQFF. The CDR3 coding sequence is TGTGCCAGTAGTAAACAACCGGGACTAGCGGGTATCGACAATGAGCAGTTCTTC. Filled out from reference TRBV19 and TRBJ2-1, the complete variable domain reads DGGITQSPKYLFRKEGQNVTLSCEQNLNHDAMYWYRQDPGQGLRLIYYSQIVNDFQKGDIAEGYSVSREKKESFPLTVTSAQKNPTAFYLCASSKQPGLAGIDNEQFFGPGTRLTVL.

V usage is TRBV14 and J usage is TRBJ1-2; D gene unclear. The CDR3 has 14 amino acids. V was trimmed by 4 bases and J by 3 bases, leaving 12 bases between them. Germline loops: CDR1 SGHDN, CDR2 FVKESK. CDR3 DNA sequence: TGTGCCAGCAGCCCGTCTAGTGCTGACTATGGCTACACCTTC. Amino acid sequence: CASSPSSADYGYTF.

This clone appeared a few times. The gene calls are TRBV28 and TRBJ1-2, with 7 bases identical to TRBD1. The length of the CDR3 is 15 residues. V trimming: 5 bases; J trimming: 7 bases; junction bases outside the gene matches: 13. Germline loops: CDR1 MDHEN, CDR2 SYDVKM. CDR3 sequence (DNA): TGTGCCAGCAGTCGCAGGCGTGGGACAGAGTTTGGCTACACCTTC. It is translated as CASSRRRGTEFGYTF.

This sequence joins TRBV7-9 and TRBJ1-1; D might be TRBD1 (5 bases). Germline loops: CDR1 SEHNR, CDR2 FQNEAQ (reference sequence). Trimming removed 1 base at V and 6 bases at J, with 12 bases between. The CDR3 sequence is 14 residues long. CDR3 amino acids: CASSLEYRGAEAFF. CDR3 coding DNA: TGTGCCAGCAGCTTAGAGTATCGGGGGGCTGAAGCTTTCTTT.

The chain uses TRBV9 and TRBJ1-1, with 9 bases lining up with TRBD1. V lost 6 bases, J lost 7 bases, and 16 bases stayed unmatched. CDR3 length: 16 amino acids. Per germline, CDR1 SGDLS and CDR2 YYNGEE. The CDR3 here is CASTSGPGQGTSEAFF. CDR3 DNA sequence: TGTGCCAGCACCTCCGGTCCGGGACAGGGAACAAGTGAAGCTTTCTTT.

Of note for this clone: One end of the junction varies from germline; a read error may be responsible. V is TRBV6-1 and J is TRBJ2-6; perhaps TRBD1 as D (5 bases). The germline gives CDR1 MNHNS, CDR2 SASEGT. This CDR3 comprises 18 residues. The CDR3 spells CASSELHPAAAGANVLTF. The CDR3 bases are TGTGCCAGCAGTGAGCTTCACCCAGCAGCTGCTGGGGCCAACGTGCTGACTTTC.

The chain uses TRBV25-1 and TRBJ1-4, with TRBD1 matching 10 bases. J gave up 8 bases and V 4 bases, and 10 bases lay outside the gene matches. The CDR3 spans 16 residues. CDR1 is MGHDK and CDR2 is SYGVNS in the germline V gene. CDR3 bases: TGTGCCAGCAGTGGTTCGACAGGGGGCATCAACGAAAAACTGTTTTTT. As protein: CASSGSTGGINEKLFF.

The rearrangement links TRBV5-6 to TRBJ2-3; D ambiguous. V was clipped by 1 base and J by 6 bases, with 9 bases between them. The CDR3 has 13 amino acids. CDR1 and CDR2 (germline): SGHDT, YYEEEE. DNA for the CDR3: TGTGCCAGCAGCTTGTCTGCGGCTGATACGCAGTATTTT. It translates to CASSLSAADTQYF. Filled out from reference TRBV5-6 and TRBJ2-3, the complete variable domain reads DAGVTQSPTHLIKTRGQQVTLRCSPKSGHDTVSWYQQALGQGPQFIFQYYEEEERQRGNFPDRFSGHQFPNYSSELNVNALLLGDSALYLCASSLSAADTQYFGPGTRLTVL.

The CDR3 bases are TGCGCCAGCAGGGGGACAGGGAGCACTGAAGCTTTCTTT. The encoded protein is CASRGTGSTEAFF. The chain employs TRBV5-1 and TRBJ1-1, with 9 bases matching TRBD1. Losses at the gene ends were 5 bases for V and 4 bases for J; bases not matched to a gene: 3. The germline V gene encodes CDR1 SGHRS and CDR2 YFSETQ. The CDR3 totals 13 residues. Variable domain in full (rest from reference TRBV5-1 and TRBJ1-1): KAGVTQTPRYLIKTRGQQVTLSCSPISGHRSVSWYQQTPGQGLQFLFEYFSETQRNKGNFPGRFSGRQFSNSRSEMNVSTLELGDSALYLCASRGTGSTEAFFGQGTRLTVV.

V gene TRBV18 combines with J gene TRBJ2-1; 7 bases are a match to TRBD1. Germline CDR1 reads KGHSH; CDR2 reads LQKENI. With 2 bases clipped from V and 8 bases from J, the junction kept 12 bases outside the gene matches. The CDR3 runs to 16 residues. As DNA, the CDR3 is TGTGCCAGCTCACCATCGACAGGGTTAAGCTTCGATGAGCAGTTCTTC. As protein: CASSPSTGLSFDEQFF. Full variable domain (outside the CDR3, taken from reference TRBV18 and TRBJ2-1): NAGVMQNPRHLVRRRGQEARLRCSPMKGHSHVYWYRQLPEEGLKFMVYLQKENIIDESGMPKERFSAEFPKEGPSILRIQQVVRGDSAAYFCASSPSTGLSFDEQFFGPGTRLTVL.

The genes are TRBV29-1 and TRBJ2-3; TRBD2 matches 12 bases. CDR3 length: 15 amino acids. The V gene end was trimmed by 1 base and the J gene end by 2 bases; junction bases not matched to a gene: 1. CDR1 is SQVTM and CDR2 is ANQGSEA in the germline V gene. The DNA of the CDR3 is TGCAGCGTTGAAGGGACTAGCGGGGACACAGATACGCAGTATTTT. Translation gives CSVEGTSGDTDTQYF.

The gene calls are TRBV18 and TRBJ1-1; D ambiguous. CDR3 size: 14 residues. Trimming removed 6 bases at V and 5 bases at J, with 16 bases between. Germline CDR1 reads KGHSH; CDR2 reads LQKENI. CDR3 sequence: CASSPIVGQTEAFF. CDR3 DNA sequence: TGTGCCAGCTCGCCTATTGTTGGGCAGACTGAAGCTTTCTTT.

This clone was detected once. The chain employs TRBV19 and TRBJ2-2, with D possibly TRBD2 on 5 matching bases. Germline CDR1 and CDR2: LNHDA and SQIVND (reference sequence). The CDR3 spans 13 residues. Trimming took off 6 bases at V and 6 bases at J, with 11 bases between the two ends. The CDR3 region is CASRNVGAGELFF. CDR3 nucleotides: TGTGCCAGTAGGAACGTCGGGGCCGGGGAGCTGTTTTTT.

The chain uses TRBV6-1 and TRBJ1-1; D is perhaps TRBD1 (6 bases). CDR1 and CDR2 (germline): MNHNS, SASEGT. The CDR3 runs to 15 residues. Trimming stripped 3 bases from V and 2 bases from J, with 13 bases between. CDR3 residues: CASSDIMGANTEAFF. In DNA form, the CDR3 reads TGTGCCAGCAGTGATATTATGGGGGCAAACACTGAAGCTTTCTTT.

The CDR3 DNA is TGTGCCAGCAGTTATGGGGACAGGGCGGACCTCTACACCTTC. It yields the protein CASSYGDRADLYTF. The chain is built from TRBV6-5 and TRBJ1-2, with 9 bases matching TRBD1. The CDR3 consists of 14 residues. The germline V gene encodes CDR1 MNHEY and CDR2 SVGAGI. J was trimmed by 10 bases and V by 3 bases; bases with no gene match: 9.

The CDR3 spells CARTKTGGGTDTQYF. CDR3 nucleotides: TGTGCCAGGACGAAGACAGGGGGAGGCACAGATACGCAGTATTTT. This rearrangement joins TRBV2 to TRBJ2-3; TRBD1 agrees at 9 bases. Per germline, CDR1 SNHLY and CDR2 FYNNEI. The junction had 8 bases not matched to a gene; V was cut back by 9 bases and J by 1 base. CDR3 length equals 15 residues.

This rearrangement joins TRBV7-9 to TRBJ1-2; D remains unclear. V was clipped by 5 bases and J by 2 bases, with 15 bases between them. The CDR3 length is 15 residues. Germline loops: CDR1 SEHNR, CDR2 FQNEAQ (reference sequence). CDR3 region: CASSPRFGENYGYTF. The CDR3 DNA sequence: TGTGCCAGCAGCCCCCGTTTCGGGGAGAACTATGGCTACACCTTC.

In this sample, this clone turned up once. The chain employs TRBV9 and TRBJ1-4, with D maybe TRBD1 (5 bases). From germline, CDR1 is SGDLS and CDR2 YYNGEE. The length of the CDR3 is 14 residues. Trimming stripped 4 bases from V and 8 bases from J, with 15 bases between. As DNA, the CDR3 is TGTGCCAGCAGCCCTGGGGCAGGTGGAGAAAAACTGTTTTTT. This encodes CASSPGAGGEKLFF.

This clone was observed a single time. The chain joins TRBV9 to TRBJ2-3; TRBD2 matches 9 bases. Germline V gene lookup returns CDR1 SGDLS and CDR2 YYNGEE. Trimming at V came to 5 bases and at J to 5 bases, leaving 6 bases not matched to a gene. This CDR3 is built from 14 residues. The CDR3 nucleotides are TGTGCCAGCAGTGCTAGCGGGGTGAGAGATACGCAGTATTTT. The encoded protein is CASSASGVRDTQYF.

This CDR3 reads CASSPTQGAYEQYF. The CDR3, as DNA: TGTGCCAGCTCACCAACGCAGGGGGCCTACGAGCAGTACTTC. The J gene is TRBJ2-7, the V gene TRBV18; TRBD1 matches at 7 bases. Germline lookup yields CDR1 KGHSH and CDR2 LQKENI. This CDR3 has 14 residues. The trim removed 2 bases at V and 2 bases at J, leaving 3 bases unmatched.

DNA for the CDR3: TGCAGTGCCAGTCCGATCATCGAGAGGGTGGCAGATACGCAGTATTTT. This codes for CSASPIIERVADTQYF. The gene calls are TRBV20-1 and TRBJ2-3; TRBD2 is a possible D gene (5 bases). This CDR3 comprises 16 residues. The germline CDR1 and CDR2 sequences are DFQATT and SNEGSKA (reference sequence). V dropped 6 bases and J dropped 4 bases, with 23 bases sitting between them.

The DNA for the CDR3 is TGCGCCAGCAGTGAGTGGGGGCCTAACTATGGCTACACCTTC. Translation: CASSEWGPNYGYTF. This chain uses TRBV10-2 with TRBJ1-2, with D perhaps matching TRBD1 (6 bases). The ends were cut back, 1 base at V and 0 bases at J, with 6 bases in the middle. Germline V lookup: CDR1 WSHSY, CDR2 SAAADI. The CDR3 runs 14 residues.

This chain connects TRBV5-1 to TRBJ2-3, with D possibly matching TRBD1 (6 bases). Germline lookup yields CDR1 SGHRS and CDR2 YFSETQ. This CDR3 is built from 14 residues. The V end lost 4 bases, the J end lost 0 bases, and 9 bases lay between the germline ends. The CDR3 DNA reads TGCGCCAGCAGCCTCGGACAGAGCACAGATACGCAGTATTTT. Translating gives CASSLGQSTDTQYF. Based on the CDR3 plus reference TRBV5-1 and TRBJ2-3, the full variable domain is KAGVTQTPRYLIKTRGQQVTLSCSPISGHRSVSWYQQTPGQGLQFLFEYFSETQRNKGNFPGRFSGRQFSNSRSEMNVSTLELGDSALYLCASSLGQSTDTQYFGPGTRLTVL.

In nucleotides, the CDR3 is TGTGCCAGCAGCCTGACAGGGGGCCTCGGAAACACCATATATTTT. Translating gives CASSLTGGLGNTIYF. This chain joins TRBV11-1 and TRBJ1-3; 10 bases agree with TRBD1. The V and J ends lost 5 bases and 4 bases, in that order; junction bases with no gene match: 5. This CDR3 is 15 amino acids long. CDR1 is SGHAT and CDR2 is FQDESV in the germline V gene (reference sequence).

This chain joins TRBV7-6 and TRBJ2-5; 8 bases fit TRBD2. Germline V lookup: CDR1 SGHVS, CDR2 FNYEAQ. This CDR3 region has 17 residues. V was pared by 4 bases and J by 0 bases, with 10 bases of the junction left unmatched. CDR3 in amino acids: CASSSARTSSYQETQYF. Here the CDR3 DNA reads TGTGCCAGCAGCTCCGCAAGGACTAGCAGCTACCAAGAGACCCAGTACTTC.

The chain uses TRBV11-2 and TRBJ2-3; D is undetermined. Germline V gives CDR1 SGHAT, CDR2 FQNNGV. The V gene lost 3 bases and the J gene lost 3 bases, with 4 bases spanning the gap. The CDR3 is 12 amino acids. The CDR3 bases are TGTGCCAGCAGCTTCGGTACAGATACGCAGTATTTT. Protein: CASSFGTDTQYF.

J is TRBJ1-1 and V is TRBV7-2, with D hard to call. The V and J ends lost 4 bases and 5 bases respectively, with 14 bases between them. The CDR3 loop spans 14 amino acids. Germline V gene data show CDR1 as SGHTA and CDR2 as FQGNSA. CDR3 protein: CASSWRAGDTEAFF. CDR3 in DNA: TGTGCCAGCAGCTGGAGGGCCGGGGATACTGAAGCTTTCTTT.

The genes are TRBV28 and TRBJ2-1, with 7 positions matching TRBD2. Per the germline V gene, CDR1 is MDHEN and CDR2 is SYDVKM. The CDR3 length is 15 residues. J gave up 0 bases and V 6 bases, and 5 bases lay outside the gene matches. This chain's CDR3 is CASRASGLSYNEQFF. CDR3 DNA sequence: TGTGCCAGCAGGGCTAGCGGACTCTCCTACAATGAGCAGTTCTTC.

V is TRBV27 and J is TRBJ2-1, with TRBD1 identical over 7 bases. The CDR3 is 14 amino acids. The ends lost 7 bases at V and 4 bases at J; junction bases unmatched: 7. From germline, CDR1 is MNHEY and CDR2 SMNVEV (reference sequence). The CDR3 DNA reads TGTGCCAGCAAAAGGGGGACAGATTACAATGAGCAGTTCTTC. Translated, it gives CASKRGTDYNEQFF.